This paragraph reports one T cell receptor beta chain. The antigen remains undetermined. V lost 2 bases, J lost 0 bases, and 7 bases lay in between. The CDR3 extends over 14 amino acids. From germline, CDR1 is MNHEY and CDR2 SVGAGI. The data belong to a study of blood T cells in healthy people across ages. Findings and limits, study-wide: A greater number of naive CD4+ cells and higher diversity distinguished long-lived donors from aged donors.

A sample-barcoded 5' primer and a J-beta primer mix were used in a second PCR of roughly 6 to 11 cycles. MiXCR, run by TCRdb on the 5' RACE reads, gives a single entry per CDR3 protein. Of around 1.7 million distinct CDR3 sequences in the sample, 28% were seen once. The sequencing sample was made of blood. The rearrangement uses TRBV6-5 and TRBJ1-1; D is unresolved. This receptor was taken from a woman aged 30 to 39 in good health. The DNA of the CDR3 is TGTGCCAGCAGTTACACTACCATGAACACTGAAGCTTTCTTT. Translation: CASSYTTMNTEAFF.